These T cell receptor beta chains were read from a single sample in a study of T cell clonotyping in hematopoietic cell transplantation. Data came from immunoSEQ multiplex PCR; TCRdb stores just in-frame clones and leaves some out. This table holds around 15,000 clones, around 93% found once. Sample: peripheral blood mononuclear cells, taken before stem cell transplant. The receptors derive from a man aged 18 to 30 with biphenotypic leukemia. Some clones in this sample may be carry-over from other donors' samples. Both conserved end residues are part of each CDR3. Fields, in order: J gene, V gene, CDR3 protein.

TRBJ1-2,TRBV30,CAWSAPNPGRLYGISF
TRBJ1-1,TRBV7-2,CASSRGDGFTEAFF
TRBJ1-6,TRBV9,CASSVGGHSDSPLHF
TRBJ1-6,TRBV6-5,CASSYNRGNSPLHF
TRBJ2-1,TRBV5-6,CASSLGRGYEQFF
TRBJ2-1,TRBV4-3,CASSQGRLGYLAGEYNEQFF
TRBJ1-5,TRBV7-9,CASSSTSGPQHF
TRBJ1-4,TRBV11-2,CASSFPGGSDEKLFF
TRBJ1-1,TRBV30,CAWSPTGYDTEAFF
TRBJ2-5,TRBV6-5,CASSRTGSETQYF
TRBJ2-3,TRBV7-2,CASRRMGATDTQYF
TRBJ2-5,TRBV30,CAWSVGSGEQETQYF
TRBJ1-2,TRBV30,CAWSVGRSYGYTF
TRBJ2-6,TRBV4-3,CASSQSDSSSGANVLTF
TRBJ2-3,TRBV6-4,CASSDSERDTQYF
TRBJ1-1,TRBV4-3,CASSQDRDEAFF
TRBJ1-3,TRBV6-5,CASSGVAGGNTIYF
TRBJ2-7,TRBV4-3,CASSTGTGRVYEQYF
TRBJ2-1,TRBV2,CASRPGSSLNEQFF
TRBJ2-7,TRBV5-6,CASSLGSSSYEQYF
TRBJ2-6,TRBV30,CAWRKAWQPSSSGANVLTF
TRBJ2-3,TRBV5-1,CASSNTGGADTQYF
TRBJ1-1,TRBV12-5,CASGFGTGGEAFF
TRBJ1-3,TRBV9,CASSVDTGNTIYF
TRBJ2-7,TRBV7-2,CASSLQGDSYEQYF
TRBJ2-3,TRBV5-1,CASSLGTGTTDTQYF
TRBJ2-7,TRBV30,CAWSSGVEQYF
TRBJ2-4,TRBV5-1,CASSPDGEGNIQYF
TRBJ1-2,TRBV18,CASSPSVNYGYTF
TRBJ1-2,TRBV28,CASTVDRSRYGYTF
TRBJ1-4,TRBV7-7,CASSPRQGHEKLFF
TRBJ2-5,TRBV4-1,CASSQRLGETQYF
TRBJ1-2,TRBV5-1,CASSLGQGFYGYTF
TRBJ1-2,TRBV11-2,CASTSLQGNLNYGYTF
TRBJ2-7,TRBV11-2,CASSSPRGYEQYF
TRBJ2-2,TRBV7-2,CASSLLAVNTGELFF
TRBJ2-7,TRBV6-1,CASPGLKPDEQYF
TRBJ1-2,TRBV5-1,CASSLQGEANYGYTF
TRBJ2-2,TRBV19,CASSHGTGELFF
TRBJ2-2,TRBV4-3,CASSQFSGGATGELFF
TRBJ1-3,TRBV30,CAWDTGSSGNTIYF
TRBJ2-7,TRBV30,CAWGFGALTTYEQYF
TRBJ2-3,TRBV7-2,CASSLTGGTDTQYF
TRBJ1-4,TRBV19,CASNPPGGVGGEKLFF
TRBJ1-1,TRBV5-6,CASSFLDRGSEAFF
TRBJ2-5,TRBV28,CASSKTTGMKETQYF
TRBJ1-1,TRBV4-3,CASSRQNTEAFF
TRBJ2-5,TRBV4-3,CASSQGGKGRETQYF
TRBJ2-7,TRBV6-5,CASRSDVSYEQYF
TRBJ2-7,TRBV4-1,CASSQRTGDEQYF
TRBJ2-5,TRBV30,CAWGTGTLRETQYF
TRBJ1-2,TRBV4-1,CASSERAESRGYGYTF
TRBJ2-2,TRBV6-1,CASSGGGELFF
TRBJ2-4,TRBV6-4,CASSSTGGGIQYF
TRBJ1-1,TRBV7-9,CASSGGQGRGNTEAFF
TRBJ1-5,TRBV2,CASSEWQGANQPQHF
TRBJ2-3,TRBV30,CAWEVRLGTDTQYF
TRBJ2-1,TRBV19,CASSPQRDEQFF
TRBJ2-7,TRBV2,CASSQGQGPYEQYF